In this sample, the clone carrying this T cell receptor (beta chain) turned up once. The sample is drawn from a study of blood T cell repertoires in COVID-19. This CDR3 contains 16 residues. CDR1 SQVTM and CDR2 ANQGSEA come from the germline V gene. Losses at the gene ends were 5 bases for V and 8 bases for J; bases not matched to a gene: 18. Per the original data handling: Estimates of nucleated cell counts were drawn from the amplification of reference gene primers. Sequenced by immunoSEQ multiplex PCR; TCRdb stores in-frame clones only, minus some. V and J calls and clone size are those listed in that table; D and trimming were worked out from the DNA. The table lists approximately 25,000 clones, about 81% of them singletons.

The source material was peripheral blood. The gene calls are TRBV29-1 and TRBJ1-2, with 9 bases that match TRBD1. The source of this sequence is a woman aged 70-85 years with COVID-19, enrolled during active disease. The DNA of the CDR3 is TGCAGCGTTCTTACACCTCCCGGACAGGGGAGAGAAGGCTACACCTTC. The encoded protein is CSVLTPPGQGREGYTF.